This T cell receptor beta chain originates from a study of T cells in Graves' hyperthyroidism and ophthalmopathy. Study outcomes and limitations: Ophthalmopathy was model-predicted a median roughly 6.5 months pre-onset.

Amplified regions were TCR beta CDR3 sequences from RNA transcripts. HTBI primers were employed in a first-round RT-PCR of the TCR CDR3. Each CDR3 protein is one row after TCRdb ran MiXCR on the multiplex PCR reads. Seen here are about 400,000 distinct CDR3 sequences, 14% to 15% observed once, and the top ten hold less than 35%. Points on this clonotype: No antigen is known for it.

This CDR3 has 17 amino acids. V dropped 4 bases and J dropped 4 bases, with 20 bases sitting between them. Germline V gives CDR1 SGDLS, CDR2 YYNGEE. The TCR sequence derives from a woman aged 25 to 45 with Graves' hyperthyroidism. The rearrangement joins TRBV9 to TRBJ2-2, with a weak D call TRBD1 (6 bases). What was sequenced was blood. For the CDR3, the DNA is TGTGCCAGCAGCCCTCGTTTGGACAGTCTTCGCACCGGGGAGCTGTTTTTT. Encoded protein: CASSPRLDSLRTGELFF.